Presented here are 15 T cell receptor beta chains from one specimen sequenced in a study of T-cell memory formation after mild COVID-19. In TCRdb, the 5' RACE reads were re-called with MiXCR into one record per CDR3 protein. The sample has 150,000 or so distinct CDR3 sequences, around a third seen once. Sequencing was carried out using PBMCs or a T cell subset sorted from them (not recorded which). The receptors here all came from an adult woman who had mild COVID-19 (a few samples of this study predate the infection). Cell type and time point are not known.

This clonotype occurred a few times. One junction end does not reproduce the germline sequence, and a read error may be involved. The chain combines TRBV7-2 with TRBJ1-2; maybe TRBD1 (6 bases). The germline gives CDR1 SGHTA, CDR2 FQGNSA. This CDR3 contains 13 residues. This CDR3 reads CASSLAGGGLRIF. In DNA form, the CDR3 reads TGTGCCAGCAGCTTAGCCGGAGGGGGGCTCCGTATCTTC.

V gene TRBV7-3 combines with J gene TRBJ2-1; 11 bases map to TRBD2. Unmatched junction bases numbered 6, after V lost 5 bases and J lost 6 bases. The CDR3 extends over 15 amino acids. Germline-derived CDR1 and CDR2 are SGHTA and FQGTGA. The CDR3 spells CASSVTSGAVNEQFF. CDR3 sequence (DNA): TGTGCCAGCAGCGTGACTAGCGGGGCGGTCAATGAGCAGTTCTTC.

This clonotype was seen a few times. The junction does not match germline at one end; this may be a read error. V and J are TRBV12-3 or TRBV12-4 and TRBJ2-7; 9 positions match TRBD2. This CDR3 has 11 residues. CDR3 protein: CASSKGTSSSF. CDR3 DNA: TGTGCCAGCAGTAAAGGGACTAGCTCTTCCTTC.

The genes are TRBV5-1 and TRBJ1-5, with TRBD1 identical over 10 bases. Trimming at V came to 4 bases and at J to 2 bases, leaving 24 bases not matched to a gene. The CDR3 runs 22 residues. Germline V gene data show CDR1 as SGHRS and CDR2 as YFSETQ. The CDR3 is CASSPLTSPGQGLDIGNQPQHF. CDR3 coding DNA: TGCGCCAGCAGCCCACTTACCTCCCCGGGACAGGGGCTAGACATAGGCAATCAGCCCCAGCATTTT.

The chain recombines TRBV30 with TRBJ1-1; D is undetermined. Trimming pared 2 bases from V and 5 bases from J, leaving 9 bases between. The CDR3 consists of 12 residues. Per germline, CDR1 GTSNPN and CDR2 SVGIG (reference sequence). The CDR3 region is CAWSITVTEAFF. DNA for the CDR3: TGTGCCTGGAGTATCACGGTGACTGAAGCTTTCTTT.

The chain joins TRBV12-3 or TRBV12-4 to TRBJ2-5, with D possibly called TRBD1 or TRBD2 (5 bases each). V was cut by 5 bases and J by 12 bases, with 13 bases left in between. The CDR3 is made up of 11 amino acids. The CDR3, as DNA: TGTGCCAGCAGTCAGCAGGGACCGGAGTACTTC. It is translated as CASSQQGPEYF.

The genes are TRBV5-1 and TRBJ2-4, with D unresolved. V lost 4 bases to trimming and J lost 0 bases, with 17 bases between them. Germline lookup yields CDR1 SGHRS and CDR2 YFSETQ. This CDR3 has 17 residues. The CDR3 loop reads CASSKGLSVLAKNIQYF. DNA for the CDR3: TGCGCCAGCAGCAAGGGCCTTTCCGTTCTAGCCAAAAACATTCAGTACTTC.

This clonotype turned up a few times. CDR3 nucleotides: TGTGCCAGCAGACCGACAGGGAAGAACACTGAAGCTTTCTTT. Protein sequence: CASRPTGKNTEAFF. The V call is TRBV6-1, the J call TRBJ1-1; 7 positions match TRBD1. Germline lookup yields CDR1 MNHNS and CDR2 SASEGT. The CDR3 has 14 amino acids. The ends lost 6 bases at V and 1 base at J; junction bases unmatched: 5.

The chain has TRBV7-9 and TRBJ2-2, with a weak D call TRBD2 (6 bases). Trimming removed 5 bases from V and 3 bases from J, with 13 bases in between. Looked up from germline, CDR1 is SEHNR and CDR2 is FQNEAQ (reference sequence). The CDR3 extends over 15 amino acids. The CDR3 is CASSPRDFYTGELFF. CDR3 bases: TGTGCCAGCAGCCCGCGGGACTTTTACACCGGGGAGCTGTTTTTT.

The gene calls are TRBV2 and TRBJ2-1; 12 bases map to TRBD1. V dropped 9 bases and J dropped 9; count of bases not matched to a gene: 6. Germline V CDR1 and CDR2: SNHLY, FYNNEI. This CDR3 contains 13 residues. Here the CDR3 reads CARRDRGRVEQFF. The CDR3 DNA follows: TGTGCCAGAAGGGACAGGGGGCGAGTTGAGCAGTTCTTC.

The J gene is TRBJ1-5, the V gene TRBV9; tentatively, D is TRBD1 (5 bases). This CDR3 has 14 residues. Trimming removed 4 bases at V and 6 bases at J, with 14 bases between. CDR1 is SGDLS, CDR2 YYNGEE, per germline. The CDR3 DNA reads as TGTGCCAGCAGCCCTAACCCCGGGGGTCAGCCCCAGCATTTT. Translated, it gives CASSPNPGGQPQHF.

V is TRBV20-1 and J is TRBJ1-4; 8 nucleotides align to TRBD1. The CDR3 runs 15 residues. Unmatched junction bases numbered 12, after V lost 6 bases and J lost 6 bases. Germline CDR1 reads DFQATT; CDR2 reads SNEGSKA (reference sequence). The DNA for the CDR3 is TGCAGTGCACGACCCGGAGGACAGGGTGATGAAAAACTGTTTTTT. It is translated as CSARPGGQGDEKLFF.

The J gene is TRBJ2-3, the V gene TRBV7-9; 7 bases line up with TRBD1. In germline, CDR1 is SEHNR, CDR2 FQNEAQ (reference sequence). The CDR3 totals 15 residues. The ends lost 4 bases at V and 2 bases at J; junction bases unmatched: 6. The CDR3 region has the DNA TGTGCCAGCAGCTCTCGGACAGGCGTCACAGATACGCAGTATTTT. Amino acids: CASSSRTGVTDTQYF.

The V call is TRBV5-4, the J call TRBJ1-6; D is perhaps TRBD1 (6 bases). Looked up from germline, CDR1 is SGHNT and CDR2 is YYREEE (reference sequence). Trimming took off 1 base at V and 6 bases at J, with 20 bases between the two ends. The CDR3 covers 18 residues. The CDR3 sequence: CASSLYPPDRSLNSPLHF. The CDR3 DNA sequence: TGTGCCAGCAGCTTGTATCCCCCAGACAGGTCGCTTAATTCACCCCTCCACTTT.

In this sample, this clonotype turned up a few times. This chain joins TRBV18 and TRBJ2-3, with 10 bases lining up with TRBD1. V gave up 4 bases and J gave up 1 base; unmatched junction bases: 2. The CDR3 extends over 15 amino acids. Per germline, CDR1 KGHSH and CDR2 LQKENI. The CDR3 nucleotides are TGTGCCAGCTCACTTGGGACAGGGGGCACAGATACGCAGTATTTT. Translation: CASSLGTGGTDTQYF. The entire variable domain, with the rest obtained from reference TRBV18 and TRBJ2-3, is as follows: NAGVMQNPRHLVRRRGQEARLRCSPMKGHSHVYWYRQLPEEGLKFMVYLQKENIIDESGMPKERFSAEFPKEGPSILRIQQVVRGDSAAYFCASSLGTGGTDTQYFGPGTRLTVL.